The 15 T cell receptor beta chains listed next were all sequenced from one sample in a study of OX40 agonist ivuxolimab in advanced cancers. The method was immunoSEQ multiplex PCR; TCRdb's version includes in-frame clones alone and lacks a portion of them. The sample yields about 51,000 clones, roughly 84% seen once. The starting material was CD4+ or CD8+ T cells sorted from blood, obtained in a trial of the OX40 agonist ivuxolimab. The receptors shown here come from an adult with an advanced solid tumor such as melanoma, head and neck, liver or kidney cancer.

CDR3 region: CASKQEDREYNEQFF. Here the CDR3 DNA reads TGTGCCAGCAAACAGGAGGACAGGGAGTACAATGAGCAGTTCTTC. V gene TRBV2 combines with J gene TRBJ2-1, with TRBD1 matching 8 bases. Trimming cost V 7 bases and J 4 bases; bases outside gene matches: 9. The CDR3 has 15 residues. Germline V lookup: CDR1 SNHLY, CDR2 FYNNEI.

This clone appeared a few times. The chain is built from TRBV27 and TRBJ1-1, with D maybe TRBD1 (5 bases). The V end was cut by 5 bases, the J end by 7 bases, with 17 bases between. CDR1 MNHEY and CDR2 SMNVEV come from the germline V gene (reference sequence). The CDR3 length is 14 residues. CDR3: CASSPRWGVNEAFF. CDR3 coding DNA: TGTGCCAGCAGTCCCAGGTGGGGGGTAAATGAAGCTTTCTTT.

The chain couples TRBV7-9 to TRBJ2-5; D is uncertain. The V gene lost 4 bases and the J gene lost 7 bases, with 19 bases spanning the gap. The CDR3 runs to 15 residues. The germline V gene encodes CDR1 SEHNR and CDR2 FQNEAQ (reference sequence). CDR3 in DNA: TGTGCCAGCAGCTCACCCCTCGGATCAGGAGCGACCCAGTACTTC. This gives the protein CASSSPLGSGATQYF. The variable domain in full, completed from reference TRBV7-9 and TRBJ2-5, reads DTGVSQNPRHKITKRGQNVTFRCDPISEHNRLYWYRQTLGQGPEFLTYFQNEAQLEKSRLLSDRFSAERPKGSFSTLEIQRTEQGDSAMYLCASSSPLGSGATQYFGPGTRLLVL.

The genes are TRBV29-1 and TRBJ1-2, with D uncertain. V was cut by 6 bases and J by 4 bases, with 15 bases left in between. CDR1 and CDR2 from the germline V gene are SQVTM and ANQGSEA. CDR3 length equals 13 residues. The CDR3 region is CSVAARVGYGYTF. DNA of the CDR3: TGCAGCGTGGCGGCTCGGGTAGGCTATGGCTACACCTTC.

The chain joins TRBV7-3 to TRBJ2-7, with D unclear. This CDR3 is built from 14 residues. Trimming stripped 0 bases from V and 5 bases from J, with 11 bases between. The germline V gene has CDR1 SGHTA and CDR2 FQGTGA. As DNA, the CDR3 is TGTGCCAGCAGCTTAACTTTAGGGTTACACGAGCAGTACTTC. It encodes CASSLTLGLHEQYF.

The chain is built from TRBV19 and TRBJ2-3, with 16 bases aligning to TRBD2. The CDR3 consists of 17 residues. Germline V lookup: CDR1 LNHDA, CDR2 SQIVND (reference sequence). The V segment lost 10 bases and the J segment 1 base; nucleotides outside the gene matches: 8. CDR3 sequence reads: CATSGTSGGVRTDTQYF. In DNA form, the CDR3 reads TGTGCCACTTCCGGGACTAGCGGGGGGGTACGCACAGATACGCAGTATTTT.

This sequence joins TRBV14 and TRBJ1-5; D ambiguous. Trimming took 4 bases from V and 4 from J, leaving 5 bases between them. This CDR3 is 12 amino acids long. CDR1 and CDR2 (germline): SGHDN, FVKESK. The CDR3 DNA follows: TGTGCCAGCAGCCCGGGTAATCAGCCCCAGCATTTT. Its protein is CASSPGNQPQHF.

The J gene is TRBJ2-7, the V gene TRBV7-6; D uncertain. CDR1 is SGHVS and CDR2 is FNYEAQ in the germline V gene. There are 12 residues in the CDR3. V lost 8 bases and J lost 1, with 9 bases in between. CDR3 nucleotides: TGTGCCAGCGGAGACGGATCCTACGAGCAGTACTTC. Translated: CASGDGSYEQYF.

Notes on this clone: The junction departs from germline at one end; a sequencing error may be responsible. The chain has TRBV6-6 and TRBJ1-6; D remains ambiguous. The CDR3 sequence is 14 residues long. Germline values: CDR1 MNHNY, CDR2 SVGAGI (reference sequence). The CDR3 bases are TGTGCCAGCACGGGAGGCGTCTATAATTCACCCCTCTACTTT. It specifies CASTGGVYNSPLYF.

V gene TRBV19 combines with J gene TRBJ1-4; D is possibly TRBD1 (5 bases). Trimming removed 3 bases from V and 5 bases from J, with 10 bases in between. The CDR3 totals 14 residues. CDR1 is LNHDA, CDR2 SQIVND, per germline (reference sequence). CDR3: CASSISRVNEKLFF. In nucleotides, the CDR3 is TGTGCCAGTAGTATCAGCAGGGTGAATGAAAAACTGTTTTTT.

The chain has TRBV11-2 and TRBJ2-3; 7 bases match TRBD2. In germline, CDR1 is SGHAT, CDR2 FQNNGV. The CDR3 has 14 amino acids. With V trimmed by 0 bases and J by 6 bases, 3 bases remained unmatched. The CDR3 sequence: CASSLDRGGDTQYF. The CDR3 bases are TGTGCCAGCAGCTTAGATCGGGGAGGGGATACGCAGTATTTT.

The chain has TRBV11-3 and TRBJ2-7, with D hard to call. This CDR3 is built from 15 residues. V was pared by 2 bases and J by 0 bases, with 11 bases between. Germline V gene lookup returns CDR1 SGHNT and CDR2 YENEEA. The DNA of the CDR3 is TGTGCCAGCAGCTTACCCGGCCCTAGCTCCTACGAGCAGTACTTC. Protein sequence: CASSLPGPSSYEQYF. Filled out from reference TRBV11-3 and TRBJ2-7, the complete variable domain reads EAGVVQSPRYKIIEKKQPVAFWCNPISGHNTLYWYLQNLGQGPELLIRYENEEAVDDSQLPKDRFSAERLKGVDSTLKIQPAELGDSAVYLCASSLPGPSSYEQYFGPGTRLTVT.

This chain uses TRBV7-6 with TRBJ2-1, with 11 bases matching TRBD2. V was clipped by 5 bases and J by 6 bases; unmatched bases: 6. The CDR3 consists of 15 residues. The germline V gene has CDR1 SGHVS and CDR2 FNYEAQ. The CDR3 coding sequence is TGTGCCAGCAGCCCACTAGCGGGGGCCACCAATGAGCAGTTCTTC. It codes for CASSPLAGATNEQFF.

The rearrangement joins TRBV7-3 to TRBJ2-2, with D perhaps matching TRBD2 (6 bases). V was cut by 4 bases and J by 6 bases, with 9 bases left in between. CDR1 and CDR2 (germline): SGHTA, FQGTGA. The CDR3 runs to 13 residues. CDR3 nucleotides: TGTGCCAGCAGCTCCCCGGGGGCCGGGGAGCTGTTTTTT. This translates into CASSSPGAGELFF.

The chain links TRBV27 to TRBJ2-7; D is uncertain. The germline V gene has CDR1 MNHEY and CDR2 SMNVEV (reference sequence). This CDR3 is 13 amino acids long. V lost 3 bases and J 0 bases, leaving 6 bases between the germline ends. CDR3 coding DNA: TGTGCCAGCAGTTTGGCAGACTCCTACGAGCAGTACTTC. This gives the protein CASSLADSYEQYF.